Each of the 26 T cell receptor beta chains below was sequenced from the same sample in a study of blood T cell repertoires in COVID-19. Measured with immunoSEQ multiplex PCR; TCRdb has only the in-frame clones, and not every one. The table lists hundreds of thousands of clones, approximately 89% of them singletons. The sample was PBMCs or T cells enriched from blood (not recorded which). The receptor source for this set is a man between 40 and 49 years old in a cohort exposed to, infected with or recovered from COVID-19 (not recorded which).

The chain combines TRBV5-4 with TRBJ2-7, with D perhaps TRBD1 (5 bases). Germline V lookup: CDR1 SGHNT, CDR2 YYREEE (reference sequence). The V end was cut by 0 bases, the J end by 5 bases, with 9 bases between. The CDR3 sequence is 13 residues long. The CDR3 DNA sequence: TGTGCCAGCAGCTTGGGGGGCTTCAACGAGCAGTACTTC. Its translation is CASSLGGFNEQYF.

The chain links TRBV5-4 to TRBJ2-5; no definite D call. The CDR3 spans 15 residues. V was pared by 0 bases and J by 3 bases, with 12 bases between. Germline loops: CDR1 SGHNT, CDR2 YYREEE (reference sequence). Written as DNA, the CDR3 is TGTGCCAGCAGCTTGGAAATCACAGCCGAAGAGACCCAGTACTTC. Translated: CASSLEITAEETQYF.

As for this clone: Other nucleotide sequences in the sample specify the same CDR3. The CDR3 coding sequence is TGTGCCAGCAGCCTGGGGGCGGGCACAGATACGCAGTATTTT. This translates into CASSLGAGTDTQYF. The chain uses TRBV7-2 and TRBJ2-3; TRBD1 is a possible D gene (6 bases). The CDR3 runs to 14 residues. From germline, CDR1 is SGHTA and CDR2 FQGNSA. V shed 5 bases and J shed 1 base, with 10 bases lying between them.

The chain employs TRBV5-4 and TRBJ2-3, with D perhaps TRBD2 (5 bases). CDR1 is SGHNT, CDR2 YYREEE, per germline (reference sequence). With 5 bases removed from V and 7 bases from J, the gap between germline ends came to 8 bases. The length of the CDR3 is 11 residues. DNA of the CDR3: TGTGCCAGCAGTCGGGGTTATACGCAGTATTTT. Translated: CASSRGYTQYF.

This rearrangement joins TRBV15 to TRBJ1-1; 11 positions agree with TRBD1. CDR1 is LNHNV and CDR2 is YYDKDF in the germline V gene (reference sequence). V lost 0 bases and J lost 1; bases outside the gene matches: 4. CDR3 size: 17 residues. CDR3 in DNA: TGTGCCACCAGCAGAGATCGAGGACAGGGGGCGAACACTGAAGCTTTCTTT. Its protein product is CATSRDRGQGANTEAFF.

This clone was counted a few times. The chain has TRBV28 and TRBJ1-5; D unresolved. Germline CDR1 and CDR2: MDHEN and SYDVKM. V lost 6 bases to trimming and J lost 0 bases, with 9 bases between them. The CDR3 has 14 residues. The CDR3 here is CASREALSNQPQHF. The CDR3 nucleotides are TGTGCCAGCAGAGAGGCCCTTAGCAATCAGCCCCAGCATTTT.

This rearrangement joins TRBV18 to TRBJ2-7; TRBD1 agrees at 9 bases. The V gene's germline CDR1 is KGHSH and CDR2 LQKENI. There are 16 residues in the CDR3. The V gene end was trimmed by 4 bases and the J gene end by 4 bases; junction bases not matched to a gene: 11. Here the CDR3 reads CASSQVRGQGSYEQYF. For the CDR3, the DNA is TGTGCCAGCTCACAAGTGCGGGGACAGGGATCTTACGAGCAGTACTTC.

The J gene is TRBJ1-1, the V gene TRBV30; the D gene is possibly TRBD1 (6 bases). Trimming stripped 5 bases from V and 2 bases from J, with 18 bases between. This CDR3 spans 15 amino acids. In germline, CDR1 is GTSNPN, CDR2 SVGIG (reference sequence). The CDR3 region has the DNA TGTGCCTGGGGAAACAGGGTAGGAAGAAACACTGAAGCTTTCTTT. This gives the protein CAWGNRVGRNTEAFF.

The rearrangement uses TRBV6-4 and TRBJ2-1; 7 bases align to TRBD2. V lost 2 bases to trimming and J lost 3 bases; unmatched junction nucleotides: 1. The CDR3 contains 14 residues. CDR1 and CDR2 (germline): MRHNA, SNTAGT. The CDR3: CASSDGTNYNEQFF. As DNA, the CDR3 is TGTGCCAGCAGTGACGGGACTAACTACAATGAGCAGTTCTTC.

V gene TRBV6-5 combines with J gene TRBJ1-5, with a weak D call TRBD1 (5 bases). The CDR3 has 14 residues. Germline V gene lookup returns CDR1 MNHEY and CDR2 SVGAGI. The V end was cut by 8 bases, the J end by 5 bases, with 16 bases between. The CDR3 protein is CASDIHGGDQPQHF. CDR3 nucleotides: TGTGCCAGCGATATACACGGGGGGGATCAGCCCCAGCATTTT.

The chain uses TRBV11-2 and TRBJ1-6; D remains unclear. Germline V CDR1 and CDR2: SGHAT, FQNNGV. The CDR3 spans 14 residues. V lost 1 base and J 7 bases, leaving 8 bases between the germline ends. DNA for the CDR3: TGTGCCAGCAGCTTAGCAGTGGGCAATTCACCCCTCCACTTT. Its translation: CASSLAVGNSPLHF.

V usage is TRBV30 and J usage is TRBJ2-4, with D maybe TRBD1 (6 bases). CDR1 is GTSNPN, CDR2 SVGIG, per germline (reference sequence). V lost 3 bases and J lost 2, with 14 bases in between. This CDR3 contains 15 residues. CDR3 sequence: CAWSPHQGSKNIQYF. The CDR3 DNA reads TGTGCCTGGAGCCCACATCAGGGGTCCAAAAACATTCAGTACTTC.

The V and J genes are TRBV3-1 (or the pseudogene TRBV3-2) and TRBJ2-1; no clear D gene. The CDR3 sequence is 13 residues long. The V gene lost 1 base and the J gene lost 9 bases, with 10 bases spanning the gap. The germline CDR1 and CDR2 sequences are LGHDT and YNNKEL (reference sequence). The CDR3 reads CASSQVSGFEQFF. In DNA form, the CDR3 reads TGTGCCAGCAGCCAAGTATCCGGGTTTGAGCAGTTCTTC.

The chain employs TRBV19 and TRBJ2-3; the match to TRBD2 covers 12 bases. Germline V gives CDR1 LNHDA, CDR2 SQIVND (reference sequence). This CDR3 region has 16 residues. The trim removed 3 bases at V and 11 bases at J, leaving 12 bases unmatched. The CDR3 region is CASSMRSLAGGLGQYF. The CDR3, as DNA: TGTGCCAGTAGTATGAGGAGTCTAGCGGGAGGGCTCGGGCAGTATTTT.

V usage is TRBV27 and J usage is TRBJ1-5; 7 nucleotides match TRBD1. Germline V CDR1 and CDR2: MNHEY, SMNVEV (reference sequence). The J segment lost 2 bases and the V segment lost 7 bases, leaving 5 bases of the junction unmatched. CDR3 size: 14 residues. The CDR3 protein is CASKKGQGNQPQHF. CDR3 bases: TGTGCCAGCAAAAAAGGACAGGGCAATCAGCCCCAGCATTTT.

The CDR3 nucleotides read TGTGCCAGCAGCTGGACTAGCGGGAGAATCGGTGAGCAGTTCTTC. Amino acid sequence: CASSWTSGRIGEQFF. This chain links TRBV7-9 with TRBJ2-1; 13 nucleotides line up with TRBD2. This CDR3 comprises 15 residues. Germline lookup yields CDR1 SEHNR and CDR2 FQNEAQ (reference sequence). V trimming: 4 bases; J trimming: 9 bases; junction bases outside the gene matches: 6.

This chain connects TRBV4-2 to TRBJ2-7, with TRBD2 identical over 12 bases. Looked up from germline, CDR1 is LGHNA and CDR2 is YNFKEQ. Unmatched junction bases numbered 16, after V lost 1 base and J lost 0 bases. The CDR3 is 21 residues long. CDR3 DNA: TGTGCCAGCAGCCAAGCCCGCGGAACCCCCGGACTAGCGGGACTCTCCTACGAGCAGTACTTC. Residues: CASSQARGTPGLAGLSYEQYF.

V gene TRBV7-9 combines with J gene TRBJ1-1, with D perhaps matching TRBD1 (6 bases). The CDR3 extends over 16 amino acids. Deletions cut 5 bases from V and 1 base from J, with 17 bases between. Germline CDR1 is SEHNR and CDR2 is FQNEAQ (reference sequence). The CDR3 reads CASSQYTQGWNTEAFF. The CDR3 nucleotides are TGTGCCAGCAGCCAATATACACAGGGTTGGAACACTGAAGCTTTCTTT.

The chain employs TRBV10-2 and TRBJ2-7; possibly TRBD2 for D (6 bases). The CDR3 has 16 amino acids. Germline V gene lookup returns CDR1 WSHSY and CDR2 SAAADI. V lost 5 bases and J lost 4, with 21 bases in between. The CDR3 here is CASSNYIGLRPYEQYF. CDR3 bases: TGCGCCAGCAGTAATTATATCGGACTACGACCTTACGAGCAGTACTTC.

The rearrangement links TRBV5-1 to TRBJ2-5; the match to TRBD1 covers 8 bases. Germline V CDR1 and CDR2: SGHRS, YFSETQ. There are 14 residues in the CDR3. V gave up 4 bases and J gave up 1 base; unmatched junction bases: 3. In DNA, the CDR3 is TGCGCCAGCAGCAGGGGACAGGTCCAAGAGACCCAGTACTTC. Protein product: CASSRGQVQETQYF.

The chain carries TRBV5-8 and TRBJ2-2; D remains ambiguous. V was shortened by 2 bases and J by 6 bases, with 5 bases between the two germline ends. CDR1 is SGHTS and CDR2 is YDEGEE in the germline V gene. The CDR3 runs to 12 residues. The CDR3, as DNA: TGTGCCAGCAGCTTCTTAGCCGGGGAGCTGTTTTTT. This translates into CASSFLAGELFF.

This clone has more than one count but fewer than ten. This chain links TRBV6-6 with TRBJ1-3; 7 nucleotides match TRBD1. This CDR3 region has 17 residues. J was trimmed by 3 bases and V by 5 bases; bases with no gene match: 13. Germline V CDR1 and CDR2: MNHNY, SVGAGI (reference sequence). The CDR3 DNA reads TGTGCCAGCAGTCCGTTTTACAGGGGCGGAGGTGGAAACACCATATATTTT. The encoded protein is CASSPFYRGGGGNTIYF.

This chain links TRBV5-8 with TRBJ1-2; TRBD1 matches at 11 bases. V shed 4 bases, J shed 7 bases, and the junction held 6 bases outside the gene matches. The CDR3 is 14 residues long. The germline CDR1 and CDR2 sequences are SGHTS and YDEGEE. The CDR3 sequence: CASSLRTGGFGYTF. CDR3 bases: TGTGCCAGCAGCCTCCGGACAGGGGGCTTTGGCTACACCTTC.

This clone was seen a few times. V is TRBV6-6 and J is TRBJ1-2, with D possibly matching TRBD1 (6 bases). The CDR3 runs to 14 residues. Deletions cut 2 bases from V and 2 bases from J, with 9 bases between. The V gene's germline CDR1 is MNHNY and CDR2 SVGAGI (reference sequence). This chain's CDR3 is CASSYLTGNYGYTF. The DNA of the CDR3 is TGTGCCAGCAGTTACCTAACAGGGAACTATGGCTACACCTTC.

For the CDR3, the DNA is TGTGCCAGCAGGGGAGAAAGGGGCCGGGAGGGCCTCGCAGATACGCAGTATTTT. Amino acid sequence: CASRGERGREGLADTQYF. The J gene is TRBJ2-3, the V gene TRBV7-3; 8 positions match TRBD2. Germline V gene data show CDR1 as SGHTA and CDR2 as FQGTGA. V lost 6 bases and J lost 4; bases outside the gene matches: 18. The CDR3 runs 18 residues.

This clone was detected once. The chain employs TRBV19 and TRBJ2-1; 8 nucleotides align to TRBD2. Germline loops: CDR1 LNHDA, CDR2 SQIVND (reference sequence). V lost 2 bases and J lost 6; bases outside the gene matches: 12. The CDR3 length is 17 residues. CDR3 protein: CASSILWGGRSSNEQFF. The CDR3 nucleotides read TGTGCCAGTAGTATACTTTGGGGCGGGAGGTCTTCCAATGAGCAGTTCTTC. Looking up the rest from reference TRBV19 and TRBJ2-1 gives the full variable domain: DGGITQSPKYLFRKEGQNVTLSCEQNLNHDAMYWYRQDPGQGLRLIYYSQIVNDFQKGDIAEGYSVSREKKESFPLTVTSAQKNPTAFYLCASSILWGGRSSNEQFFGPGTRLTVL.